This TCR beta chain originates from a study of blood T cell repertoires in COVID-19. Study context: Samples taken during acute and convalescent COVID-19 were collected in the United States, Italy and Spain. PBMCs, B-cell-depleted T cells, or T cells provided the cDNA or gDNA that made up the material.

Germline V gene data show CDR1 as SNHLY and CDR2 as FYNNEI. Trimming stripped 7 bases from V and 7 bases from J, with 13 bases between. This CDR3 is 13 amino acids long. In the original processing: Reference gene primer amplification gave estimated nucleated cell counts. This table comes from immunoSEQ multiplex PCR, and its TCRdb copy is limited to in-frame clones, with some not included. For V, J and clone size, that table is used; D and trimming come from the DNA. The sample has about 120,000 clones, 75% to 90% seen once. In this sample, this clone turned up once. The clonotype was recovered from a woman aged 45 to 65 with acute or convalescent COVID-19. Sequencing was done on a sample of peripheral blood. The rearrangement links TRBV2 to TRBJ1-4, with D hard to call. CDR3 nucleotides: TGTGCCAGCAAGGGAGACATGGGTGAAAAACTGTTTTTT. It is translated as CASKGDMGEKLFF.